What follows are 15 T cell receptor beta chains derived from one specimen sequenced in a study of cytomegalovirus exposure and HLA in healthy donors. Amplification used 60 Vbeta primers and 13 Jbeta primers. TCRdb keeps only in-frame clones here, not all; method: immunoSEQ multiplex PCR. The data show over 100,000 clones, about 76% seen once. Sequencing used PBMCs. All receptors derive from a man aged 25 to 40 in good health and CMV-seropositive.

This rearrangement joins TRBV5-8 to TRBJ1-4, with D perhaps matching TRBD1 (5 bases). This CDR3 contains 13 residues. The V end lost 0 bases, the J end lost 5 bases, and 5 bases lay between the germline ends. Germline V gives CDR1 SGHTS, CDR2 YDEGEE. The CDR3 coding sequence is TGTGCCAGCAGCTTGGGACAGAATGAAAAACTGTTTTTT. Its protein is CASSLGQNEKLFF.

This clone has only a few counts. This chain joins TRBV7-9 and TRBJ1-1; a possible D gene is TRBD1 (6 bases). The CDR3 length is 16 residues. CDR1 SEHNR and CDR2 FQNEAQ come from the germline V gene (reference sequence). The germline V and J ends were trimmed by 4 bases and 4 bases, with 19 bases remaining between them. The CDR3 region is CASSSRRRGGGTEAFF. The CDR3 nucleotides read TGTGCCAGCAGCTCCCGAAGGAGGGGAGGGGGCACTGAAGCTTTCTTT.

This chain joins TRBV9 and TRBJ2-5; D gene ambiguous. Trimming took 0 bases from V and 4 from J, leaving 10 bases between them. The CDR3 is 14 amino acids. Germline V gives CDR1 SGDLS, CDR2 YYNGEE. The CDR3 DNA is TGTGCCAGCAGCGTAGCGGGTGAACGAGAGACCCAGTACTTC. Residues: CASSVAGERETQYF.

The rearrangement uses TRBV5-4 and TRBJ2-2, with a weak D call TRBD2 (7 bases). Germline V gene sequence: CDR1 SGHNT, CDR2 YYREEE (reference sequence). Trimming removed 0 bases at V and 4 bases at J, with 10 bases between. The CDR3 is 15 amino acids. CDR3 bases: TGTGCCAGCAGCTTGGGTAGGGGGGGCACCGGGGAGCTGTTTTTT. This translates into CASSLGRGGTGELFF.

The chain couples TRBV7-6 to TRBJ2-6; no definite D call. The CDR3 contains 15 residues. Germline loops: CDR1 SGHVS, CDR2 FNYEAQ. Trimming took 1 base from V and 6 from J, leaving 10 bases between them. CDR3 in amino acids: CASSLVPLEANVLTF. In nucleotides, the CDR3 is TGTGCCAGCAGCTTAGTCCCATTAGAGGCCAACGTCCTGACTTTC.

This clone turned up a few times. CDR3 region: CASSFKGTENTEAFF. As DNA, the CDR3 is TGTGCCAGCAGCTTCAAGGGGACAGAAAACACTGAAGCTTTCTTT. This chain uses TRBV7-9 with TRBJ1-1; 7 bases are shared with TRBD1. CDR3 length equals 15 residues. V shed 3 bases, J shed 2 bases, and the junction held 6 bases outside the gene matches. Germline values: CDR1 SEHNR, CDR2 FQNEAQ (reference sequence).

The chain combines TRBV28 with TRBJ2-7; TRBD1 matches at 11 bases. The CDR3 length is 16 residues. J was trimmed by 4 bases and V by 6 bases; bases with no gene match: 11. From germline, CDR1 is MDHEN and CDR2 SYDVKM. This CDR3 is CASRGQGGRRGYEQYF. The DNA of the CDR3 is TGTGCCAGCAGGGGACAGGGGGGTCGTAGGGGTTACGAGCAGTACTTC.

The rearrangement joins TRBV25-1 to TRBJ2-7; possibly TRBD1 for D (6 bases). The CDR3 loop spans 12 amino acids. CDR1 is MGHDK, CDR2 SYGVNS, per germline. Trimming cost V 4 bases and J 4 bases, with 8 bases left between them. The CDR3 DNA sequence: TGTGCCAGCAGTGCCGGGACATACGAGCAGTACTTC. This sequence encodes CASSAGTYEQYF.

For this clone: A read error may account for a junction end that differs from germline. The rearrangement uses TRBV7-2 and TRBJ1-2; D is perhaps TRBD1 (5 bases). Per germline, CDR1 SGHTA and CDR2 FQGNSA. CDR3 size: 13 residues. The CDR3 sequence is CASSPDRNYGYPF. The CDR3 DNA sequence: TGTGCCAGCAGCCCAGACAGAAACTATGGCTACCCCTTC.

The CDR3 coding sequence is TGTGCCAGCTCACTTGGACAGGGCAAAGGAAACACCATATATTTT. Amino acid sequence: CASSLGQGKGNTIYF. The chain has TRBV18 and TRBJ1-3, with 8 nucleotides matching TRBD1. The CDR3 spans 15 residues. Germline V gene data show CDR1 as KGHSH and CDR2 as LQKENI. The V and J ends lost 4 bases and 4 bases, in that order; junction bases with no gene match: 6.

Comment on this clone: This sample includes further DNA sequences coding for the same CDR3. The V call is TRBV10-2, the J call TRBJ2-3; D uncertain. The CDR3 contains 14 residues. Germline V gene lookup returns CDR1 WSHSY and CDR2 SAAADI. V lost 3 bases to trimming and J lost 1 base, with 8 bases between them. The CDR3 nucleotides read TGCGCCAGCAGTGACACCCGGGGCACAGATACGCAGTATTTT. This gives the protein CASSDTRGTDTQYF.

This chain links TRBV9 with TRBJ1-1; D gene uncertain. The CDR3 contains 15 residues. The V and J ends lost 0 bases and 2 bases respectively, with 11 bases between them. Germline-derived CDR1 and CDR2 are SGDLS and YYNGEE. The DNA of the CDR3 is TGTGCCAGCAGCGTAGTGGAGGGTTCAAACACTGAAGCTTTCTTT. Translated: CASSVVEGSNTEAFF.

This chain links TRBV4-3 with TRBJ1-2; D is perhaps TRBD1 (6 bases). Germline loops: CDR1 LGHNA, CDR2 YSLEER. Trimming left V 1 base short and J 8 bases short, with 17 bases between. The CDR3 is 15 residues long. The CDR3, as DNA: TGCGCCAGCAGCCAAGTTCCAGGGGCTCCAAGGGGCTACACCTTC. It codes for CASSQVPGAPRGYTF.

The chain is built from TRBV6-5 and TRBJ1-4; D call uncertain. V was trimmed by 0 bases and J by 0 bases, leaving 8 bases between them. This CDR3 has 16 residues. Germline loops: CDR1 MNHEY, CDR2 SVGAGI. In nucleotides, the CDR3 is TGTGCCAGCAGTTACTCGTCTGTCCCAACTAATGAAAAACTGTTTTTT. Translation: CASSYSSVPTNEKLFF.

This clone turned up a few times. The rearrangement uses TRBV5-4 and TRBJ2-2; D unresolved. V lost 3 bases to trimming and J lost 2 bases, with 5 bases between them. Germline-derived CDR1 and CDR2 are SGHNT and YYREEE (reference sequence). The CDR3 sequence is 13 residues long. CDR3: CASSSQNTGELFF. The CDR3 DNA sequence: TGTGCCAGCAGCTCCCAAAACACCGGGGAGCTGTTTTTT. Complete variable domain (other parts from reference TRBV5-4 and TRBJ2-2): ETGVTQSPTHLIKTRGQQVTLRCSSQSGHNTVSWYQQALGQGPQFIFQYYREEENGRGNFPPRFSGLQFPNYSSELNVNALELDDSALYLCASSSQNTGELFFGEGSRLTVL.